This entry lists 10 T cell receptor beta chains sequenced from one sample in a study of Graves' ophthalmopathy and Graves' hyperthyroidism. The study amplified TCR beta CDR3 regions using RNA transcripts. HTBI primers were employed in first-round RT-PCR, then a second-round multiplex PCR followed. TCRdb fed the multiplex PCR reads into MiXCR, producing one record per CDR3 protein. This table has roughly 350,000 distinct CDR3 sequences, about 18% appearing once. The sequencing sample was made of peripheral blood. The receptor set was obtained from an adult woman with stable Graves' hyperthyroidism.

The rearrangement joins TRBV6-1 to TRBJ1-1; TRBD1 might be the D (5 bases). This CDR3 has 14 residues. V lost 10 bases and J lost 4, with 19 bases in between. Germline CDR1 reads MNHNS; CDR2 reads SASEGT. The CDR3 DNA sequence: TGTGCCAACACGATGGGGCAGACGGCCACTGAAGCTTTCTTT. Its translation is CANTMGQTATEAFF.

This clonotype was seen repeatedly, ten times or more. The CDR3 spells CASSRGQIRDTEAFF. Written as DNA, the CDR3 is TGTGCCAGCAGTCGTGGGCAGATCCGGGACACTGAAGCTTTCTTT. The chain links TRBV6-1 to TRBJ1-1; no clear D. This CDR3 spans 15 amino acids. The ends were cut back, 5 bases at V and 3 bases at J, with 16 bases in the middle. Germline V gene sequence: CDR1 MNHNS, CDR2 SASEGT.

This clonotype showed up many times. The chain recombines TRBV12-3 or TRBV12-4 with TRBJ2-2; D is uncertain. V was trimmed by 1 base and J by 5 bases, leaving 8 bases between them. This CDR3 has 14 residues. CDR3 in amino acids: CASSLGGPTGELFF. The CDR3 DNA reads TGTGCCAGCAGTTTAGGTGGGCCGACCGGGGAGCTGTTTTTT.

This clonotype appeared many times. The rearrangement uses TRBV20-1 and TRBJ2-5; 13 nucleotides match TRBD2. V lost 0 bases and J lost 5; bases outside the gene matches: 6. This CDR3 spans 16 amino acids. Germline V gives CDR1 DFQATT, CDR2 SNEGSKA (reference sequence). CDR3 region: CSARDQTSGRLETQYF. In DNA, the CDR3 is TGCAGTGCTAGAGATCAGACTAGCGGGAGGCTGGAGACCCAGTACTTC.

As to this clonotype: At one end, the junction sequence differs from germline, possibly due to a read error. The genes are TRBV10-3 and TRBJ2-7; 7 nucleotides match TRBD1. Germline CDR1 is ENHRY and CDR2 is SYGVKD. CDR3 size: 14 residues. CDR3 residues: CAISPGTAVGEQCF. CDR3 bases: TGTGCCATCAGCCCCGGGACAGCGGTTGGCGAGCAGTGCTTC.

This clonotype was recorded many times. V usage is TRBV9 and J usage is TRBJ1-1; unclear D gene. The CDR3 runs to 16 residues. Germline V gene sequence: CDR1 SGDLS, CDR2 YYNGEE. Trimming left V 4 bases short and J 1 base short, with 17 bases between. The CDR3 coding sequence is TGTGCCAGCAGCATAGGCCAACACCGGCAGAACACTGAAGCTTTCTTT. It specifies CASSIGQHRQNTEAFF.

The table lists this clonotype with many counts. This chain joins TRBV5-1 and TRBJ1-1, with 7 bases lining up with TRBD1. Germline V gives CDR1 SGHRS, CDR2 YFSETQ. CDR3 size: 14 residues. V lost 5 bases to trimming and J lost 8 bases; unmatched junction nucleotides: 12. The CDR3 DNA follows: TGCGCCAGCAGATCCGGGACCTCCAGGGGGGAAGCTTTCTTT. As protein: CASRSGTSRGEAFF.

The chain employs TRBV25-1 and TRBJ2-7, with 12 bases fitting TRBD1. With V trimmed by 3 bases and J by 7 bases, 7 bases remained unmatched. Germline values: CDR1 MGHDK, CDR2 SYGVNS. The CDR3 totals 15 residues. Written as DNA, the CDR3 is TGTGCCAGCAGTGAGGTCGGGACAGGGGGCTTGGAGCAGTACTTC. Translating gives CASSEVGTGGLEQYF.

This clonotype was seen ten or more times. CDR3 nucleotide sequence: TGTGCCAGCAGTCAACCCGGGACTCACTCCTACGAGCAGTACTTC. This gives the protein CASSQPGTHSYEQYF. J is TRBJ2-7 and V is TRBV7-8, with D possibly TRBD2 on 6 matching bases. V shed 6 bases and J shed 0 bases, with 15 bases lying between them. The CDR3 length is 15 residues. CDR1 is SGHVS and CDR2 is FQNEAQ in the germline V gene.

This clonotype was counted at least ten times. The chain carries TRBV7-8 and TRBJ1-6; D unresolved. The CDR3 runs to 17 residues. Trimming pared 0 bases from V and 8 bases from J, leaving 17 bases between. The germline V gene has CDR1 SGHVS and CDR2 FQNEAQ. The CDR3 DNA follows: TGTGCCAGCAGCTTAGCCCCGATGTGGGTGTTTGATTCACCCCTCCACTTT. This codes for CASSLAPMWVFDSPLHF.